One and the same sample provided the 29 T cell receptor beta chains below, sequenced in a study of T-cell reconstitution after alpha-beta-depleted transplantation in children. A library of TCRbeta sequences, prepared with unique molecular identifiers, was generated. MiXCR was run by TCRdb on the PCR reads, yielding one entry per CDR3 protein. Here the sample spans about 350,000 distinct CDR3 sequences, 13% being singletons. The specimen comprised PBMCs, sampled from the stem cell graft. The receptor source for this set is a human donor who donated a stem cell graft to a child with Fanconi anemia.

This clonotype has only a few counts. This chain joins TRBV30 and TRBJ2-2; 7 bases match TRBD1. Germline loops: CDR1 GTSNPN, CDR2 SVGIG (reference sequence). Trimming cost V 3 bases and J 7 bases; bases outside gene matches: 5. CDR3 length: 13 residues. This CDR3 reads CAWRRGGDGELFF. The CDR3 nucleotides are TGTGCCTGGAGGCGAGGGGGCGACGGGGAGCTGTTTTTT.

Many counts were recorded for this clonotype. The chain couples TRBV28 to TRBJ1-2; D gene ambiguous. Trimming took off 5 bases at V and 8 bases at J, with 18 bases between the two ends. Per the germline V gene, CDR1 is MDHEN and CDR2 is SYDVKM. This CDR3 is 14 amino acids long. CDR3 protein: CASSGVSQVGGYTF. CDR3 nucleotide sequence: TGTGCCAGCAGTGGGGTTTCTCAAGTGGGGGGCTACACCTTC.

Comments on this clonotype: The CDR3 end shows no conserved phenylalanine or tryptophan, and so a read error is likely. The chain carries TRBV6-1 and TRBJ1-4; D may be TRBD1 (5 bases). Germline CDR1 is MNHNS and CDR2 is SASEGT. Trimming took off 8 bases at V and 7 bases at J, with 14 bases between the two ends. The CDR3 is 13 amino acids. This CDR3 reads CASRGTGTEKLFS. The CDR3 nucleotides are TGTGCCAGCCGCGGGACGGGGACTGAAAAACTGTTTTCT.

This clonotype was seen at least ten times. The CDR3, as DNA: TGTGCCAGCAGCTTAGCTTCGGAATACAACGAAGCTTTCTTT. This translates into CASSLASEYNEAFF. This rearrangement joins TRBV7-9 to TRBJ1-1; D gene uncertain. The germline V gene encodes CDR1 SEHNR and CDR2 FQNEAQ (reference sequence). Trimming took off 0 bases at V and 8 bases at J, with 13 bases between the two ends. CDR3 length: 14 residues.

The chain has TRBV20-1 and TRBJ2-7, with 10 bases lining up with TRBD2. V was pared by 1 base and J by 2 bases, with 5 bases of the junction left unmatched. Germline V lookup: CDR1 DFQATT, CDR2 SNEGSKA (reference sequence). The CDR3 has 15 amino acids. This CDR3 reads CSARATSGATYEQYF. DNA for the CDR3: TGCAGTGCTAGAGCCACTAGCGGGGCAACCTACGAGCAGTACTTC.

This clonotype has only a few counts. The V gene is TRBV14, the J gene TRBJ2-5; a weak D match, TRBD2 (6 bases). The CDR3 has 15 residues. Between the trimmed V and J ends, which lost 5 bases and 1 base, there was a span of 14 bases. The germline gives CDR1 SGHDN, CDR2 FVKESK. CDR3 protein: CASSWGRRVQETQYF. Here the CDR3 DNA reads TGTGCCAGCAGCTGGGGACGGAGGGTCCAAGAGACCCAGTACTTC.

In DNA, the CDR3 is TGCAGTGCTGAGTTAAACGGACGCTTGAACACTGAAGCTTTCTTT. It is translated as CSAELNGRLNTEAFF. This rearrangement joins TRBV20-1 to TRBJ1-1; D gene uncertain. Trimming removed 5 bases from V and 0 bases from J, with 16 bases in between. Germline CDR1 DFQATT, CDR2 SNEGSKA (reference sequence). The length of the CDR3 is 15 residues.

This clonotype has a handful of counts. The chain has TRBV14 and TRBJ1-2; D remains ambiguous. Germline-derived CDR1 and CDR2 are SGHDN and FVKESK. Deletions cut 0 bases from V and 8 bases from J, with 10 bases between. CDR3 size: 13 residues. The CDR3 sequence: CASSQDLAKGYTF. DNA for the CDR3: TGTGCCAGCAGCCAAGACTTGGCGAAAGGCTACACCTTC.

This clonotype was found a few times. The CDR3 sequence: CASSLDRLAGAGELFF. CDR3 DNA sequence: TGTGCCAGCAGCTTAGATCGACTAGCAGGCGCCGGGGAGCTGTTTTTT. The chain carries TRBV11-2 and TRBJ2-2, with 7 bases fitting TRBD2. Looked up from germline, CDR1 is SGHAT and CDR2 is FQNNGV. CDR3 length: 16 residues. J gave up 6 bases and V 0 bases, and 7 bases lay outside the gene matches.

The V and J genes are TRBV15 and TRBJ1-1; D is uncertain. Germline-derived CDR1 and CDR2 are LNHNV and YYDKDF (reference sequence). CDR3 length equals 12 residues. V was pared by 0 bases and J by 5 bases, with 4 bases between. CDR3: CATSRDRTEAFF. CDR3 bases: TGTGCCACCAGCAGAGACAGGACTGAAGCTTTCTTT.

This clonotype occurred a few times. The chain recombines TRBV5-1 with TRBJ2-5; D is uncertain. V was trimmed by 0 bases and J by 3 bases, leaving 6 bases between them. The CDR3 spans 13 residues. Germline V gene data show CDR1 as SGHRS and CDR2 as YFSETQ. This CDR3 is CASSLEWEETQYF. The CDR3 nucleotides are TGCGCCAGCAGCTTGGAGTGGGAAGAGACCCAGTACTTC.

In this sample, this clonotype turned up a few times. This sequence joins TRBV29-1 and TRBJ2-1, with a weak D call TRBD1 (5 bases). Per the germline V gene, CDR1 is SQVTM and CDR2 is ANQGSEA. V lost 1 base and J lost 5, with 12 bases in between. The CDR3 consists of 14 residues. The CDR3 reads CSVEGIDSHNEQFF. In nucleotides, the CDR3 is TGCAGCGTTGAAGGGATAGACAGCCACAATGAGCAGTTCTTC.

This clonotype was seen at least ten times. V gene TRBV20-1 combines with J gene TRBJ1-5; D ambiguous. Germline CDR1 is DFQATT and CDR2 is SNEGSKA (reference sequence). The CDR3 length is 13 residues. V was cut by 0 bases and J by 2 bases, with 5 bases left in between. The CDR3 DNA is TGCAGTGCTAGAGATGAAGGCAATCAGCCCCAGCATTTT. It is translated as CSARDEGNQPQHF.

At least ten counts were recorded for this clonotype. This chain connects TRBV5-1 to TRBJ2-1; D may be TRBD1 or TRBD2 (5 bases each). V was cut by 5 bases and J by 4 bases, with 19 bases left in between. Looked up from germline, CDR1 is SGHRS and CDR2 is YFSETQ. The CDR3 runs to 16 residues. The chain's CDR3 is CASSMGRRAVYNEQFF. CDR3 nucleotides: TGCGCCAGCAGTATGGGACGCCGGGCAGTTTACAATGAGCAGTTCTTC.

This clonotype was counted ten times or more. The chain has TRBV3-1 and TRBJ2-1, with TRBD2 matching 8 bases. The CDR3 is 16 amino acids. Germline V lookup: CDR1 LGHDT, CDR2 YNNKEL (reference sequence). The trim removed 4 bases at V and 3 bases at J, leaving 8 bases unmatched. The CDR3 sequence: CASSPGTRTYYNEQFF. As DNA, the CDR3 is TGTGCCAGCAGCCCCGGGACTAGGACTTACTACAATGAGCAGTTCTTC.

This clonotype was counted ten times or more. The V call is TRBV16, the J call TRBJ1-1; weak D call: TRBD1 (6 bases). This CDR3 has 16 residues. Trimming cost V 3 bases and J 0 bases, with 14 bases left between them. Germline-derived CDR1 and CDR2 are KGHSY and FQNENV. The CDR3: CASSQDRPLMNTEAFF. The CDR3 region has the DNA TGTGCCAGCAGCCAGGACAGACCCTTGATGAACACTGAAGCTTTCTTT.

This clonotype was detected many times. V gene TRBV29-1 combines with J gene TRBJ2-1; 7 nucleotides line up with TRBD1. There are 14 residues in the CDR3. In germline, CDR1 is SQVTM, CDR2 ANQGSEA. The ends lost 8 bases at V and 2 bases at J; junction bases unmatched: 9. Here the CDR3 reads CSIRTGDTYNEQFF. The CDR3 DNA is TGCAGCATAAGGACAGGTGACACCTACAATGAGCAGTTCTTC.

This clonotype was counted a few times. The chain combines TRBV12-3 or TRBV12-4 with TRBJ2-3; D remains unclear. CDR3 size: 15 residues. Trimming shortened V by 2 bases and J by 0 bases, and 9 bases separated the two germline ends. Written as DNA, the CDR3 is TGTGCCAGCAGTTTAACACATGACAGCACAGATACGCAGTATTTT. This sequence encodes CASSLTHDSTDTQYF.

The rearrangement uses TRBV7-7 and TRBJ2-2; D is perhaps TRBD1 (6 bases). Germline CDR1 is SSHAT and CDR2 is FNYEAQ (reference sequence). V shed 5 bases and J shed 5 bases, with 12 bases lying between them. The CDR3 runs to 14 residues. The CDR3 loop reads CASSPKQGTGELFF. CDR3 sequence (DNA): TGTGCCAGCAGCCCGAAACAGGGAACCGGGGAGCTGTTTTTT.

This clonotype was seen at least ten times. The gene calls are TRBV5-1 and TRBJ2-1; D is possibly TRBD1 (5 bases). Germline loops: CDR1 SGHRS, CDR2 YFSETQ. V lost 4 bases, J lost 0 bases, and 8 bases lay in between. The CDR3 loop spans 14 amino acids. The CDR3 here is CASSMTVSYNEQFF. The CDR3 nucleotides read TGCGCCAGCAGCATGACAGTCTCCTACAATGAGCAGTTCTTC.

This clonotype was observed a few times. The genes are TRBV7-8 and TRBJ1-2; D perhaps matches TRBD1 (5 bases). V gave up 1 base and J gave up 4 bases, with 10 bases separating them. The germline V gene has CDR1 SGHVS and CDR2 FQNEAQ. The CDR3 runs to 14 residues. The CDR3 DNA reads as TGTGCCAGCAGCTTAGGAGAGACAGTCTATGGCTACACCTTC. Protein product: CASSLGETVYGYTF.

This chain connects TRBV6-1 to TRBJ1-4, with a weak D call TRBD1 (5 bases). The CDR3 sequence is 12 residues long. CDR1 is MNHNS, CDR2 SASEGT, per germline. V lost 6 bases, J lost 8 bases, and 10 bases lay in between. The CDR3, as DNA: TGTGCCAGCAGCAGGGTACGGGAAAAACTGTTTTTT. Translated: CASSRVREKLFF.

This clonotype occurred many times. The chain employs TRBV9 and TRBJ1-5; 7 bases map to TRBD1. The V gene's germline CDR1 is SGDLS and CDR2 YYNGEE. V lost 0 bases and J lost 6; bases outside the gene matches: 3. The CDR3 is 14 residues long. CDR3 sequence (DNA): TGTGCCAGCAGCGTAGGGACAGGCTCTCAGCCCCAGCATTTT. Translation gives CASSVGTGSQPQHF.

The sample holds one count of this clonotype. V is TRBV11-2 and J is TRBJ1-5; unclear D gene. The V and J ends lost 5 bases and 1 base respectively, with 12 bases between them. The germline CDR1 and CDR2 sequences are SGHAT and FQNNGV. The CDR3 loop spans 15 amino acids. The CDR3 here is CASSPTRGSNQPQHF. CDR3 DNA: TGTGCCAGCAGCCCAACACGGGGAAGCAATCAGCCCCAGCATTTT.

The chain couples TRBV5-1 to TRBJ1-1; 9 positions match TRBD1. Germline CDR1 reads SGHRS; CDR2 reads YFSETQ. The CDR3 consists of 14 residues. Unmatched junction bases numbered 6, after V lost 4 bases and J lost 5 bases. CDR3 in amino acids: CASSGQGTGTEAFF. CDR3 bases: TGCGCCAGCAGCGGACAGGGGACCGGGACTGAAGCTTTCTTT.

This clonotype has ten or more counts. This CDR3 reads CASSWTGNQPQHF. CDR3 DNA sequence: TGTGCCAGCAGCTGGACGGGGAATCAGCCCCAGCATTTT. This chain connects TRBV12-3 or TRBV12-4 to TRBJ1-5; D not certain. V was shortened by 6 bases and J by 4 bases, with 10 bases between the two germline ends. CDR3 length: 13 amino acids.

J is TRBJ1-2 and V is TRBV30; TRBD1 might be the D (5 bases). Germline-derived CDR1 and CDR2 are GTSNPN and SVGIG (reference sequence). This CDR3 region has 13 residues. Between the trimmed V and J ends, which lost 1 base and 4 bases, there was a span of 10 bases. The CDR3 bases are TGTGCCTGGAGTGCGGGGCTCGGCTATGGCTACACCTTC. Encoded protein: CAWSAGLGYGYTF. Combining the CDR3 with reference TRBV30 and TRBJ1-2 gives the whole variable domain SQTIHQWPATLVQPVGSPLSLECTVEGTSNPNLYWYRQAAGRGLQLLFYSVGIGQISSEVPQNLSASRPQDRQFILSSKKLLLSDSGFYLCAWSAGLGYGYTFGSGTRLTVV.

There are many counts of this clonotype. This rearrangement joins TRBV4-3 to TRBJ2-3, with D possibly TRBD2 on 7 matching bases. Deletions cut 5 bases from V and 5 bases from J, with 11 bases between. The CDR3 extends over 13 amino acids. From germline, CDR1 is LGHNA and CDR2 YSLEER. In nucleotides, the CDR3 is TGCGCCAGCAGCGGGGGGGCCGGAGATACGCAGTATTTT. Its translation is CASSGGAGDTQYF.

The chain employs TRBV11-2 and TRBJ2-5; 11 bases align to TRBD2. CDR1 is SGHAT, CDR2 FQNNGV, per germline. Trimming at V came to 4 bases and at J to 3 bases, leaving 7 bases not matched to a gene. This CDR3 spans 16 amino acids. In DNA form, the CDR3 reads TGTGCCAGCAGCTCACTCGGTAGCGGGGGGGAAGAGACCCAGTACTTC. This encodes CASSSLGSGGEETQYF.